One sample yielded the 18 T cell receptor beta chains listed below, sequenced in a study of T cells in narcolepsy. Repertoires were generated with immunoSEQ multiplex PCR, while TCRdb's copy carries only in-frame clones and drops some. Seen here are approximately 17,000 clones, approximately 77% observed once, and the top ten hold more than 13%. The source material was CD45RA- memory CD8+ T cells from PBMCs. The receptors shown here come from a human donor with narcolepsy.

The CDR3 DNA reads as TGTGCCACCAGCGAATATTCCCAGGACGAAAAACTGTTTTTT. It is translated as CATSEYSQDEKLFF. V usage is TRBV15 and J usage is TRBJ1-4; D is uncertain. Germline V gene sequence: CDR1 LNHNV, CDR2 YYDKDF (reference sequence). This CDR3 is 14 amino acids long. With 5 bases removed from V and 8 bases from J, the gap between germline ends came to 15 bases.

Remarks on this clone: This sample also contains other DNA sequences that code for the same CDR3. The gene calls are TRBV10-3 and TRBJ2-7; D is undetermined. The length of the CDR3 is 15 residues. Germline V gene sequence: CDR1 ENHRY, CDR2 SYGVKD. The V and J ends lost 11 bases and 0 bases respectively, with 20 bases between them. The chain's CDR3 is CAADDPGKSSYEQYF. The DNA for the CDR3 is TGTGCCGCCGATGATCCAGGAAAAAGCTCCTACGAGCAGTACTTC.

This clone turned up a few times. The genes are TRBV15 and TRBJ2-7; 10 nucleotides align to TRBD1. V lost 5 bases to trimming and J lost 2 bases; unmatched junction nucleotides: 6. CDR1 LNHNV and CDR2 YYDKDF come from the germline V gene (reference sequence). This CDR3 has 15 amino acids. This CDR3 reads CATSEPGQGTYEQYF. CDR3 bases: TGTGCCACCAGCGAGCCGGGACAGGGGACCTACGAGCAGTACTTC.

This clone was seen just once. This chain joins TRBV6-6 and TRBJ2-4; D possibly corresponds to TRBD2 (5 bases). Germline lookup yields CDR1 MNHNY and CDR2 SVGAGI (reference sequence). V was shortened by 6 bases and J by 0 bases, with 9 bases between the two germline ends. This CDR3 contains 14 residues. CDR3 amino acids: CASSGLVAKNIQYF. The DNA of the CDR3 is TGTGCCAGCAGCGGACTGGTAGCCAAAAACATTCAGTACTTC.

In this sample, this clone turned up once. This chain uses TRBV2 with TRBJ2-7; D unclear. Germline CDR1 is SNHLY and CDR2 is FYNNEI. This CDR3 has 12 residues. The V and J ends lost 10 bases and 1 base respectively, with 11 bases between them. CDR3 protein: CATSASSYEQYF. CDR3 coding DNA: TGTGCCACCTCGGCATCGTCCTACGAGCAGTACTTC.

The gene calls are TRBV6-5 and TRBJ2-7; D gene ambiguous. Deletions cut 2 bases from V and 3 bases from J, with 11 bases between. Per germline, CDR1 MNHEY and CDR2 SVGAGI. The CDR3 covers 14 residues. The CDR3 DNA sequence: TGTGCCAGCAGTTACAGCCCTCCCCTCTACGAGCAGTACTTC. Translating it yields CASSYSPPLYEQYF.

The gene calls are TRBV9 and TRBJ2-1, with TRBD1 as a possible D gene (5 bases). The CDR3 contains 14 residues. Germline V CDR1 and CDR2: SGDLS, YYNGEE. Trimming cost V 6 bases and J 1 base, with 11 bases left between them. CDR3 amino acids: CASNKDNSYNEQFF. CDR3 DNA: TGTGCCAGCAACAAGGACAATTCCTACAATGAGCAGTTCTTC. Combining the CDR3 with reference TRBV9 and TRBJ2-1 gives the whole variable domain DSGVTQTPKHLITATGQRVTLRCSPRSGDLSVYWYQQSLDQGLQFLIQYYNGEERAKGNILERFSAQQFPDLHSELNLSSLELGDSALYFCASNKDNSYNEQFFGPGTRLTVL.

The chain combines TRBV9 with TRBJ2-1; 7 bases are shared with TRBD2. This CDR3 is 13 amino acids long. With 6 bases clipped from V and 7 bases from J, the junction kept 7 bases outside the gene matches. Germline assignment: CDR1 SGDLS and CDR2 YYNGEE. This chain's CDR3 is CASKGGSENEQFF. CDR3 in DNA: TGTGCCAGCAAGGGCGGGAGTGAGAATGAGCAGTTCTTC.

The CDR3 nucleotides read TGTGCCAGCAGTTACTCCGCGGGGAACACTGAAGCTTTCTTT. Amino acids: CASSYSAGNTEAFF. V is TRBV6-5 and J is TRBJ1-1; the D is unclear. The germline CDR1 and CDR2 sequences are MNHEY and SVGAGI. The CDR3 contains 14 residues. V was shortened by 0 bases and J by 1 base, with 6 bases between the two germline ends.

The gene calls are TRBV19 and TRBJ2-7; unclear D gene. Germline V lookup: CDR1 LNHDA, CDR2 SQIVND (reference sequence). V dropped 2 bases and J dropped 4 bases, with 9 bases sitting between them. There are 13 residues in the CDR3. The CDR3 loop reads CASSISSGYEQYF. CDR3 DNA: TGTGCCAGTAGTATATCCTCCGGTTACGAGCAGTACTTC.

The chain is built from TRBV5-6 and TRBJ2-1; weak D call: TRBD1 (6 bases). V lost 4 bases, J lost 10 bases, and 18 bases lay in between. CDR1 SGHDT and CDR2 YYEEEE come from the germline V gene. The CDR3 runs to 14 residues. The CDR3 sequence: CASSVGHQTGEQFF. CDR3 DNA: TGTGCCAGCAGCGTGGGACACCAAACAGGGGAGCAGTTCTTC. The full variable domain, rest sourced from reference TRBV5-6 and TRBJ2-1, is DAGVTQSPTHLIKTRGQQVTLRCSPKSGHDTVSWYQQALGQGPQFIFQYYEEEERQRGNFPDRFSGHQFPNYSSELNVNALLLGDSALYLCASSVGHQTGEQFFGPGTRLTVL.

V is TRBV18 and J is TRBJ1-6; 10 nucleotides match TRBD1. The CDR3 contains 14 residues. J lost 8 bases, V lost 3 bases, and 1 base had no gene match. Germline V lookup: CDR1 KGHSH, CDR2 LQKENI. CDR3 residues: CASSPGQGYSPLHF. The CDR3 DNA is TGTGCCAGCTCACCGGGACAGGGGTATTCACCCCTCCACTTT.

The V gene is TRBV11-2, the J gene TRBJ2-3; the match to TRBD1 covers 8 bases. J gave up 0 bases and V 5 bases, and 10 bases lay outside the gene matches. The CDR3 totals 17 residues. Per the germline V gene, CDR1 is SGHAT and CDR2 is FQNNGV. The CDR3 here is CASSVYPGQESTDTQYF. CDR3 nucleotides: TGTGCCAGCAGCGTATACCCGGGACAGGAGAGCACAGATACGCAGTATTTT.

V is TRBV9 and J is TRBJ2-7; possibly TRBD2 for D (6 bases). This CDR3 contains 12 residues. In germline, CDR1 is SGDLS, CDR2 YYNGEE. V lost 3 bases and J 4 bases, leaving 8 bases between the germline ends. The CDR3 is CASSAGGYEQYF. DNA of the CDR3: TGTGCCAGCAGCGCCGGGGGTTACGAGCAGTACTTC.

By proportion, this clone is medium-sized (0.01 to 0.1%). DNA for the CDR3: TGTGCCAGCAGGGCGGGCAATCAGCCCCAGCATTTT. Residues: CASRAGNQPQHF. This chain connects TRBV6-5 to TRBJ1-5; D is uncertain. The CDR3 contains 12 residues. V was pared by 6 bases and J by 2 bases, with 5 bases between. From germline, CDR1 is MNHEY and CDR2 SVGAGI.

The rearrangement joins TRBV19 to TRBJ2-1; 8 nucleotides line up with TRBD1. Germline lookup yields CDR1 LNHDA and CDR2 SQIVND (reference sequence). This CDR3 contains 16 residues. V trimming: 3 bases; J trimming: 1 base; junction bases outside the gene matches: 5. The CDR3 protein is CASSIVTGGSYNEQFF. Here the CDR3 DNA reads TGTGCCAGTAGTATTGTAACAGGGGGATCCTACAATGAGCAGTTCTTC.

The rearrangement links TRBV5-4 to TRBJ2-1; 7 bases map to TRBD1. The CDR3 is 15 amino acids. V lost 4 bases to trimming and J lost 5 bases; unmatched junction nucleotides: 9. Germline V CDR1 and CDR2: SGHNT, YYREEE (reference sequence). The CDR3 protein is CASSVKGQINNEQFF. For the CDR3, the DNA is TGTGCCAGCAGCGTTAAGGGACAGATTAACAATGAGCAGTTCTTC.

CDR3 DNA: TGTGCCAGCAGCTTATATAGCGGACCCTACAATGAGCAGTTCTTC. Its protein is CASSLYSGPYNEQFF. The V gene is TRBV7-8, the J gene TRBJ2-1; maybe TRBD2 (6 bases). CDR3 length: 15 amino acids. The ends were cut back, 2 bases at V and 2 bases at J, with 10 bases in the middle. Germline V CDR1 and CDR2: SGHVS, FQNEAQ. Based on the CDR3 plus reference TRBV7-8 and TRBJ2-1, the full variable domain is GAGVSQSPRYKVAKRGQDVALRCDPISGHVSLFWYQQALGQGPEFLTYFQNEAQLDKSGLPSDRFFAERPEGSVSTLKIQRTQQEDSAVYLCASSLYSGPYNEQFFGPGTRLTVL.